This T cell receptor beta chain was recovered during a study of blood T cell dynamics during melanoma immunotherapy. The study's findings and limits: Disease-control patients' PBMC repertoires became either more clonal or more diverse at W3.

DNA loading was fixed at 350 ng for all bulk PBMC samples. Generated by immunoSEQ multiplex PCR, the TCRdb table keeps only in-frame clones and is missing some. Of 25,000 to 30,000 clones in the sample, roughly 84% are singletons; the top ten hold 10%. This clone was counted once. Its antigen remains unidentified. Germline values: CDR1 WSHSY, CDR2 SAAADI. V dropped 2 bases and J dropped 7 bases, with 15 bases sitting between them. The CDR3 totals 15 residues. Specified time point: week 3, after first cycle of checkpoint inhibitor. Patients had no prior systemic cancer treatment, immunosuppressants or other active cancers.

The TCR originated in a human donor with melanoma. The chain carries TRBV10-2 and TRBJ2-1; possibly TRBD2 for D (7 bases). The sequences come from blood, collected from a patient treated with checkpoint blockade. The CDR3 sequence: CASSEEGGLGNEQFF. CDR3 nucleotide sequence: TGCGCCAGCAGTGAGGAGGGGGGGCTCGGGAATGAGCAGTTCTTC.